The rows below give T cell receptor beta chains drawn from one sample of a study of blood T cell repertoires in COVID-19. Sequencing was performed with immunoSEQ multiplex PCR; in TCRdb, only in-frame clones are kept and a portion is missing. The table shows under 300,000 clones, with roughly four fifths occurring only once. Sample: peripheral blood. All receptors derive from a man aged 25 to 40 who had recovered from COVID-19. CDR3s include the opening cysteine and the closing phenylalanine or tryptophan. Each record gives: clone size, D gene, V gene, J gene, CDR3 DNA, CDR3 protein. D genes are given only for firm matches. Clone size, where shown, is once, few, many, or a class for clones that have expanded.

-	TRBD1	TRBV5-6	TRBJ1-5	TGTGCCAGCAGCTTGGGTCTCAGGGGGGCTCAGCCCCAGCATTTT	CASSLGLRGAQPQHF
many	-	TRBV14	TRBJ2-2	TGTGCCAGCAGCCAAGTTACCGCCAGGGTATCAGCCGGGGAGCTGTTTTTT	CASSQVTARVSAGELFF
-	TRBD1	TRBV7-9	TRBJ1-6	TGTGCCAGCAGTACGACAGGGACAGGCAAATCACCCCTCCACTTT	CASSTTGTGKSPLHF
few	-	TRBV7-7	TRBJ2-5	TGTGCCAGCAGCCCCCGAGGGACTCAAGGGACCCAGTACTTC	CASSPRGTQGTQYF
-	TRBD1	TRBV5-1	TRBJ1-3	TGCGCCAGCAGCGTTACCGGGACAGGGGGGAACACCATATATTTT	CASSVTGTGGNTIYF
-	-	TRBV5-1	TRBJ1-2	TGCGCCAGCAGCTTAGCAGGGGATGGCTACACCTTC	CASSLAGDGYTF
-	TRBD1	TRBV7-2	TRBJ1-6	TGTGCCAGCAGCCAATTATACAGGGGGCTTAATTCACCCCTCCACTTT	CASSQLYRGLNSPLHF
-	TRBD1	TRBV4-2	TRBJ1-1	TGTGCCAGCAGCCAAGACGACAGGGGTGGAACTGAAGCTTTCTTT	CASSQDDRGGTEAFF
-	TRBD1	TRBV7-9	TRBJ2-7	TGTGCCAGCAGCTCGAGTCTGGGACAGAAAAAATTTTCCTACGAGCAGTACTTC	CASSSSLGQKKFSYEQYF
-	-	TRBV2	TRBJ2-3	TGTGCCAGCAGCCTCTCCTATCTTGGCACAGATACGCAGTATTTT	CASSLSYLGTDTQYF
-	TRBD2	TRBV4-1	TRBJ2-5	TGCGCCAGCGGGACTAGCGGGGCTTGGGGAGAGACCCAGTACTTC	CASGTSGAWGETQYF
-	TRBD2	TRBV11-2	TRBJ2-2	TGTGCCAGCAGCTTAAGATTAGCGGGGGGGTCCGGGGAGCTGTTTTTT	CASSLRLAGGSGELFF
-	-	TRBV13	TRBJ2-2	TGTGCCAGCAGCTCAATTGGGGGCGTAAACACCGGGGAGCTGTTTTTT	CASSSIGGVNTGELFF
-	-	TRBV7-9	TRBJ2-2	TGTGCCAGCAGCCCCCGATGGGGGCAAACCGGGGAGCTGTTTTTT	CASSPRWGQTGELFF
-	-	TRBV5-6	TRBJ1-1	TGTGCCAGCAGCCCCCGGGGGGGGCTGAACACTGAAGCTTTCTTT	CASSPRGGLNTEAFF
few	TRBD2	TRBV7-8	TRBJ2-7	TGTGCCAGCAGCTTAGGGACACTAGCGGGGGGGCTTCGCGAGCAGTACTTC	CASSLGTLAGGLREQYF
-	-	TRBV9	TRBJ1-6	TGTGCCAGCAGCGACCCATCCGGGGGGAATTCACCCCTCCACTTT	CASSDPSGGNSPLHF
-	TRBD1	TRBV3-1/TRBV3-2	TRBJ1-2	TGTGCCAGCAGCACCGAGGGACAGGGCTACGATGGCTACACCTTC	CASSTEGQGYDGYTF
-	TRBD1	TRBV5-4	TRBJ1-3	TGTGCCAGCAGCTTCGGGACAGTCTCTGGAAACACCATATATTTT	CASSFGTVSGNTIYF
-	TRBD2	TRBV29-1	TRBJ2-5	TGCAGCGTTGTTAGCGGGGGAGGGGAGACCCAGTACTTC	CSVVSGGGETQYF
once	TRBD2	TRBV3-1/TRBV3-2	TRBJ2-3	TGTGCCAGCAGTCGGGGACTAGAAAGCACAGATACGCAGTATTTT	CASSRGLESTDTQYF
-	-	TRBV2	TRBJ1-3	TGTGCCAGCTGGGGGCTTGCTGGAAACACCATATATTTT	CASWGLAGNTIYF
-	TRBD1	TRBV6-5	TRBJ2-7	TGTGCCAGCAGTCGGACAGGGGACGAGCAGTACTTC	CASSRTGDEQYF
once	TRBD1	TRBV4-1	TRBJ1-2	TGCGCCAGCAGCCAAGTGCCCCCCCGCAGGGGGGACTATGGCTACACCTTC	CASSQVPPRRGDYGYTF
-	TRBD1	TRBV5-1	TRBJ2-4	TGCGCCAGCAGCCCGGGACAGGGGATGGACATTCAGTACTTC	CASSPGQGMDIQYF
-	TRBD1	TRBV28	TRBJ1-2	TGTGCCAGACGGACAGGCGGCTACACCTTC	CARRTGGYTF
-	TRBD1	TRBV15	TRBJ1-5	TGTGCCACCAGCAGAGTCGATACGACAGGGAGAAATCAGCCCCAGCATTTT	CATSRVDTTGRNQPQHF